These T cell receptor beta chains were read from a single sample in a study of blood T cell repertoires in COVID-19. Profiled with immunoSEQ multiplex PCR; TCRdb holds only in-frame clones, not every one. The table records some 250,000 clones, about 82% of them present only once. The sequenced sample consisted of peripheral blood. The receptors here all came from a man older than 75 with acute or convalescent COVID-19. Each CDR3 is given with its conserved first and last residue. D genes are given only for firm matches. Expanded clones are given a class, and other clones once, few, many or no size at all.

abundance,len,j_gene,v_gene,d_gene,CDR3aa,CDR3nt
.,17,TRBJ1-4,TRBV29-1,TRBD1,CSVSQGAPTDRNEKLFF,TGCAGCGTTAGTCAGGGGGCACCGACAGATCGTAATGAAAAACTGTTTTTT
.,15,TRBJ2-1,TRBV6-4,.,CASSDRGEGYDEQFF,TGTGCCAGCAGTGACAGGGGGGAGGGTTACGATGAGCAGTTCTTC
few,15,TRBJ1-2,TRBV4-1,.,CASSQDYPGIYGYTF,TGCGCCAGCAGCCAAGATTACCCGGGGATCTATGGCTACACCTTC
.,15,TRBJ1-1,TRBV10-1,TRBD1,CASSDRGTANTEAFF,TGCGCCAGCAGCGACAGGGGAACCGCGAACACTGAAGCTTTCTTT
.,13,TRBJ2-3,TRBV5-1,.,CASSLSITDTQYF,TGCGCCAGCAGCTTGTCCATCACAGATACGCAGTATTTT
.,16,TRBJ1-6,TRBV5-1,TRBD1,CASSAAPQGANSPLHF,TGCGCCAGCAGCGCCGCCCCCCAGGGGGCGAATTCACCCCTCCACTTT
.,16,TRBJ2-1,TRBV19,.,CASSQTGGPLGHEQFF,TGTGCCAGTAGCCAGACGGGGGGCCCACTCGGGCATGAGCAGTTCTTC
.,13,TRBJ1-6,TRBV19,.,CASSNQGNSPLHF,TGTGCCAGTAGTAACCAGGGGAATTCACCCCTCCACTTT
.,13,TRBJ2-5,TRBV28,TRBD1,CASRTGTQETQYF,TGTGCCAGCAGGACAGGGACCCAAGAGACCCAGTACTTC
.,12,TRBJ2-3,TRBV7-2,.,CASSPQADTQYF,TGTGCCAGCAGCCCCCAGGCAGATACGCAGTATTTT
.,15,TRBJ2-2,TRBV5-1,TRBD2,CATSVSGRDTGELFF,TGCGCCACCTCAGTTTCAGGGAGGGACACCGGGGAGCTGTTTTTT
.,15,TRBJ2-2,TRBV11-1,.,CASSFYGAGTGELFF,TGTGCCAGCAGCTTTTATGGGGCCGGCACCGGGGAGCTGTTTTTT
.,16,TRBJ1-4,TRBV15,.,CATSRANTATNEKLFF,TGTGCCACCAGCAGAGCAAATACGGCAACTAATGAAAAACTGTTTTTT
.,17,TRBJ2-2,TRBV9,TRBD2,CASSVVTAGVITGELFF,TGTGCCAGCAGCGTAGTAACGGCGGGGGTGATCACCGGGGAGCTGTTTTTT
.,16,TRBJ1-3,TRBV4-1,.,CASSQFDDSEKNTIYF,TGCGCCAGCAGCCAGTTCGATGACAGCGAGAAAAACACCATATATTTT
.,15,TRBJ2-7,TRBV5-1,TRBD2,CASSLGLAGEYEQYF,TGCGCCAGCAGCTTGGGACTAGCGGGAGAGTATGAGCAGTACTTC
.,18,TRBJ2-5,TRBV7-2,TRBD2,CASSSPTSGGPLQETQYF,TGTGCCAGCAGCTCCCCCACTAGCGGGGGGCCCCTACAAGAGACCCAGTACTTC
.,13,TRBJ1-2,TRBV5-4,.,CASSTGLGYGYTF,TGTGCCAGCAGCACGGGACTGGGATATGGCTACACCTTC
.,16,TRBJ2-2,TRBV28,TRBD1,CATLNYGQGQTGELFF,TGTGCCACCCTGAATTACGGACAGGGTCAAACCGGGGAGCTGTTTTTT
once,15,TRBJ1-2,TRBV7-6,.,CASSKSSLTNYGYTF,TGTGCCAGCAGCAAAAGTAGCCTCACTAACTATGGCTACACCTTC
.,16,TRBJ2-7,TRBV23-1,.,CASSQNSPGHRVEQYF,TGCGCCAGCAGTCAAAACTCTCCGGGACACCGCGTGGAGCAGTACTTC
.,14,TRBJ1-2,TRBV27,.,CASRAGGTNYGYTF,TGTGCCAGTCGGGCGGGCGGCACTAACTATGGCTACACCTTC
.,13,TRBJ2-5,TRBV7-9,.,CASTGTAKETQYF,TGTGCCAGCACCGGGACTGCGAAAGAGACCCAGTACTTC
once,15,TRBJ1-2,TRBV3-1/TRBV3-2,TRBD1,CASSQGDRDQPEVTF,TGTGCCAGCAGCCAAGGGGACAGGGACCAACCCGAGGTAACCTTC
.,16,TRBJ2-1,TRBV2,.,CASSEKRWSSYNEQFF,TGTGCCAGCAGTGAAAAACGCTGGAGCTCCTACAATGAGCAGTTCTTC